One and the same sample provided the 21 T cell receptor beta chains below, sequenced in a study of blood T cell repertoires in COVID-19. TCRdb's table, derived via immunoSEQ multiplex PCR, lists solely in-frame clones and lacks some. The data hold some 130,000 clones, with 79% observed a single time. Input material: peripheral blood. These receptors originate from a woman over 75 with acute or convalescent COVID-19.

The chain has TRBV5-4 and TRBJ2-3; D may be TRBD2 (5 bases). This CDR3 is 13 amino acids long. CDR1 SGHNT and CDR2 YYREEE come from the germline V gene (reference sequence). Trimming removed 4 bases from V and 1 base from J, with 7 bases in between. CDR3 in DNA: TGTGCCAGCAGCCTGCGGGGCACAGATACGCAGTATTTT. It is translated as CASSLRGTDTQYF.

This rearrangement joins TRBV6-5 to TRBJ2-7, with 7 positions matching TRBD2. CDR1 is MNHEY and CDR2 is SVGAGI in the germline V gene. The CDR3 has 15 residues. With 0 bases clipped from V and 0 bases from J, the junction kept 2 bases outside the gene matches. Written as DNA, the CDR3 is TGTGCCAGCAGTTACTCGCGGGGGAACTCCTACGAGCAGTACTTC. Its protein product is CASSYSRGNSYEQYF.

The chain carries TRBV28 and TRBJ2-1; TRBD2 aligns across 9 bases. This CDR3 spans 17 amino acids. V dropped 6 bases and J dropped 2; count of bases not matched to a gene: 11. Germline assignment: CDR1 MDHEN and CDR2 SYDVKM. The DNA of the CDR3 is TGTGCCAGCAGCCTAGGGGTAGCGGGAGCGGCCTACAATGAGCAGTTCTTC. Protein sequence: CASSLGVAGAAYNEQFF. Full variable domain (outside the CDR3, taken from reference TRBV28 and TRBJ2-1): DVKVTQSSRYLVKRTGEKVFLECVQDMDHENMFWYRQDPGLGLRLIYFSYDVKMKEKGDIPEGYSVSREKKERFSLILESASTNQTSMYLCASSLGVAGAAYNEQFFGPGTRLTVL.

This sequence joins TRBV9 and TRBJ2-5, with D perhaps matching TRBD1 (6 bases). V dropped 2 bases and J dropped 1 base, with 12 bases sitting between them. This CDR3 has 15 residues. Per germline, CDR1 SGDLS and CDR2 YYNGEE. Written as DNA, the CDR3 is TGTGCCAGCAGCGTCCTGGGGGCTCTCCAAGAGACCCAGTACTTC. It yields the protein CASSVLGALQETQYF.

This clone was seen more than once but under ten times. V is TRBV7-8 and J is TRBJ1-1; tentative D call: TRBD1 (5 bases). V dropped 2 bases and J dropped 6 bases, with 10 bases sitting between them. CDR3 length: 13 amino acids. Looked up from germline, CDR1 is SGHVS and CDR2 is FQNEAQ. The CDR3 loop reads CASSLRGEAEAFF. CDR3 sequence (DNA): TGTGCCAGCAGCTTAAGGGGTGAGGCTGAAGCTTTCTTT.

A few counts support this clone. The chain employs TRBV5-4 and TRBJ2-2; D is undetermined. The germline gives CDR1 SGHNT, CDR2 YYREEE (reference sequence). The CDR3 contains 15 residues. The V end lost 0 bases, the J end lost 3 bases, and 9 bases lay between the germline ends. The CDR3 here is CASSLGVGDTGELFF. The CDR3 DNA reads TGTGCCAGCAGCTTGGGGGTCGGAGACACCGGGGAGCTGTTTTTT.

The J gene is TRBJ1-2, the V gene TRBV10-3, with TRBD1 as a possible D gene (5 bases). In germline, CDR1 is ENHRY, CDR2 SYGVKD. The CDR3 runs 15 residues. Trimming took 3 bases from V and 7 from J, leaving 18 bases between them. CDR3 sequence (DNA): TGTGCCATCAGTGATAGGCAGGGCCTGGACGGTGGCTACACCTTC. Its protein is CAISDRQGLDGGYTF.

V usage is TRBV9 and J usage is TRBJ1-2; 10 nucleotides align to TRBD1. There are 17 residues in the CDR3. In germline, CDR1 is SGDLS, CDR2 YYNGEE. Trimming took 4 bases from V and 4 from J; bases not matched to a gene: 13. CDR3 amino acids: CASSLRQGAPLSYGYTF. CDR3 bases: TGTGCCAGCAGCTTGCGACAGGGGGCTCCCCTATCCTATGGCTACACCTTC.

The chain has TRBV19 and TRBJ2-5; 8 bases align to TRBD2. The CDR3 extends over 15 amino acids. J gave up 1 base and V 1 base, and 2 bases lay outside the gene matches. Germline V lookup: CDR1 LNHDA, CDR2 SQIVND (reference sequence). The DNA for the CDR3 is TGTGCCAGTAGTATAGGCGGACTAGCCCAAGAGACCCAGTACTTC. Its translation is CASSIGGLAQETQYF.

The chain recombines TRBV27 with TRBJ2-7; D is ambiguous. Looked up from germline, CDR1 is MNHEY and CDR2 is SMNVEV (reference sequence). CDR3 length: 14 amino acids. V gave up 6 bases and J gave up 1 base, with 13 bases separating them. CDR3 DNA: TGTGCCAGCAGGTACAGCCCTCTTTCCTACGAGCAGTACTTC. It encodes CASRYSPLSYEQYF.

The chain employs TRBV19 and TRBJ2-7, with a weak D call TRBD1 (6 bases). The germline CDR1 and CDR2 sequences are LNHDA and SQIVND (reference sequence). Trimming shortened V by 7 bases and J by 3 bases, and 13 bases separated the two germline ends. The CDR3 is 13 residues long. The DNA for the CDR3 is TGTGCCAGTACCGGCCGGGACAACTACGAGCAGTACTTC. It yields the protein CASTGRDNYEQYF.

The chain employs TRBV19 and TRBJ1-4; 8 nucleotides align to TRBD1. Germline-derived CDR1 and CDR2 are LNHDA and SQIVND (reference sequence). The junction had 6 bases not matched to a gene; V was cut back by 4 bases and J by 8 bases. CDR3 size: 14 residues. CDR3 residues: CASSTGQGPEKLFF. As DNA, the CDR3 is TGTGCCAGTAGTACTGGACAGGGCCCCGAAAAACTGTTTTTT.

The chain recombines TRBV5-1 with TRBJ1-1; no firm D call. CDR3 length: 15 amino acids. V lost 4 bases, J lost 4 bases, and 17 bases lay in between. From germline, CDR1 is SGHRS and CDR2 YFSETQ. The CDR3 spells CASSKEGIEATEAFF. CDR3 nucleotides: TGCGCCAGCAGCAAAGAGGGTATAGAGGCCACTGAAGCTTTCTTT.

The chain uses TRBV5-1 and TRBJ1-1, with D possibly TRBD1 on 5 matching bases. Germline V CDR1 and CDR2: SGHRS, YFSETQ. V lost 0 bases and J 8 bases, leaving 11 bases between the germline ends. The CDR3 spans 13 residues. In DNA, the CDR3 is TGCGCCAGCAGCTTGGGGTCGACAGCCGAAGCTTTCTTT. As protein: CASSLGSTAEAFF.

This clone was seen more than once but under ten times. The chain carries TRBV30 and TRBJ1-5; D uncertain. The V end lost 2 bases, the J end lost 5 bases, and 16 bases lay between the germline ends. Germline lookup yields CDR1 GTSNPN and CDR2 SVGIG (reference sequence). The CDR3 loop spans 15 amino acids. CDR3 in amino acids: CAWSRVGRGYQPQHF. The CDR3 DNA reads TGTGCCTGGAGTCGGGTGGGGAGAGGGTATCAGCCCCAGCATTTT.

V gene TRBV28 combines with J gene TRBJ1-5; D call uncertain. Looked up from germline, CDR1 is MDHEN and CDR2 is SYDVKM. The CDR3 runs 13 residues. V shed 4 bases and J shed 7 bases, with 11 bases lying between them. The CDR3 is CASSWIRGQPQHF. DNA of the CDR3: TGTGCCAGCAGTTGGATTCGGGGACAGCCCCAGCATTTT. Together with reference TRBV28 and TRBJ1-5, the CDR3 gives the full variable domain: DVKVTQSSRYLVKRTGEKVFLECVQDMDHENMFWYRQDPGLGLRLIYFSYDVKMKEKGDIPEGYSVSREKKERFSLILESASTNQTSMYLCASSWIRGQPQHFGDGTRLSIL.

For the CDR3, the DNA is TGCGCCAGCAGCCAATCAATCCGCCGGGCTAGCGGGAGCGCCGATGAGCAGTTCTTC. It is translated as CASSQSIRRASGSADEQFF. J is TRBJ2-1 and V is TRBV4-3, with TRBD2 matching over 10 bases. CDR1 is LGHNA and CDR2 is YSLEER in the germline V gene. After removal of 2 bases from V and 8 bases from J, the junction contained 18 bases not matched to a gene. CDR3 length: 19 residues.

The table lists this clone with a count of one. CDR3 bases: TGTGCCAGCAACCACCCCATTTCGGGAAAGTTATACTTC. This translates into CASNHPISGKLYF. This chain links TRBV11-2 with TRBJ2-5, with D tentatively TRBD2 (5 bases). Germline CDR1 reads SGHAT; CDR2 reads FQNNGV. The CDR3 runs to 13 residues. Trimming left V 7 bases short and J 14 bases short, with 23 bases between.

A note on this clone: The same CDR3 also results from other DNA sequences found in this sample. In DNA, the CDR3 is TGTGCCAGCAGCTTAGTGGGTGGGGAGGAGACCCAGTACTTC. This codes for CASSLVGGEETQYF. The rearrangement uses TRBV5-4 and TRBJ2-5; maybe TRBD2 (5 bases). Looked up from germline, CDR1 is SGHNT and CDR2 is YYREEE (reference sequence). The CDR3 loop spans 14 amino acids. Trimming took 2 bases from V and 5 from J, leaving 13 bases between them.

The chain combines TRBV6-5 with TRBJ2-5, with D possibly being TRBD1 (5 bases). Germline values: CDR1 MNHEY, CDR2 SVGAGI. This CDR3 has 16 amino acids. V shed 0 bases and J shed 2 bases, with 13 bases lying between them. The CDR3 sequence is CASSYSTSGKQETQYF. The CDR3 DNA reads TGTGCCAGCAGTTACTCGACTTCAGGGAAGCAAGAGACCCAGTACTTC.

The J gene is TRBJ2-5, the V gene TRBV28; 8 nucleotides match TRBD2. V gave up 4 bases and J gave up 4 bases; unmatched junction bases: 5. The CDR3 runs 14 residues. Germline CDR1 is MDHEN and CDR2 is SYDVKM. The CDR3 bases are TGTGCCAGCAGTTCAGCGGGAGTGGGAGAGACCCAGTACTTC. Translated, it gives CASSSAGVGETQYF.